This record covers a single T cell receptor (beta chain). The data were obtained in a study of blood T cell repertoires in COVID-19. The wider study: Collection of acute and convalescent COVID-19 samples took place in the United States, Italy and Spain. PBMCs, B-cell-depleted T cells, or T cells were the source of the cDNA or gDNA that made up the material.

There are 16 residues in the CDR3. The V end was cut by 5 bases, the J end by 5 bases, with 22 bases between. Germline CDR1 is SGHNT and CDR2 is YYREEE (reference sequence). Authors' analysis steps: It was from reference gene primer amplification that nucleated cell counts were estimated. Data came from immunoSEQ multiplex PCR; TCRdb stores just in-frame clones and leaves some out. That table furnishes V, J and clone size, whereas the DNA furnished D and trimming. The sample yields under 120,000 clones, 80% to 90% seen once. This TCR derives from a woman aged 80 or older with acute or convalescent COVID-19. The chain recombines TRBV5-4 with TRBJ2-5, with D possibly TRBD2 on 5 matching bases. The sequencing input was peripheral blood. The CDR3 sequence: CASSRGVPNSRETQYF. For the CDR3, the DNA is TGTGCCAGCAGTCGGGGAGTTCCCAACTCCCGCGAGACCCAGTACTTC.